A single sample gave rise to the 26 T cell receptor beta chains below, sequenced in a study of blood T cell repertoires in COVID-19. The table came from immunoSEQ multiplex PCR; TCRdb's copy has only in-frame clones and leaves some out. The sample includes over 250,000 clones, 85% to 90% of them seen just once. Sequences were obtained from peripheral blood. The receptors originated from a human donor in a cohort sampled during active COVID-19.

This clone was seen only once. J is TRBJ1-4 and V is TRBV5-1, with D perhaps matching TRBD1 (5 bases). Germline CDR1 and CDR2: SGHRS and YFSETQ. CDR3 length: 14 amino acids. The V end lost 1 base, the J end lost 5 bases, and 9 bases lay between the germline ends. The CDR3 bases are TGCGCCAGCAGCTTGACAGGCATGAATGAAAAACTGTTTTTT. This encodes CASSLTGMNEKLFF.

This sequence joins TRBV30 and TRBJ2-3; 12 bases line up with TRBD2. Germline lookup yields CDR1 GTSNPN and CDR2 SVGIG (reference sequence). Trimming at V came to 5 bases and at J to 6 bases, leaving 12 bases not matched to a gene. The CDR3 extends over 16 amino acids. This chain's CDR3 is CAWASRLAGVSDTQYF. In DNA, the CDR3 is TGTGCCTGGGCCTCACGACTAGCGGGAGTATCTGATACGCAGTATTTT.

The rearrangement links TRBV18 to TRBJ2-1; 12 bases agree with TRBD2. Trimming at V came to 5 bases and at J to 0 bases, leaving 2 bases not matched to a gene. The V gene's germline CDR1 is KGHSH and CDR2 LQKENI. The CDR3 is made up of 16 amino acids. Here the CDR3 reads CASSKTSGSSYNEQFF. In DNA, the CDR3 is TGTGCCAGCTCAAAGACTAGCGGGAGCTCCTACAATGAGCAGTTCTTC.

The chain carries TRBV3-1 (or the pseudogene TRBV3-2) and TRBJ1-3, with D perhaps matching TRBD1 (6 bases). The CDR3 contains 16 residues. The V gene lost 2 bases and the J gene lost 4 bases, with 15 bases spanning the gap. CDR1 and CDR2 from the germline V gene are LGHDT and YNNKEL (reference sequence). CDR3 in DNA: TGTGCCAGCAGCCAATTTTCACAGGGTAGGGGAAACACCATATATTTT. Translating it yields CASSQFSQGRGNTIYF.

The V and J genes are TRBV24-1 and TRBJ2-1, with 9 bases matching TRBD2. Per germline, CDR1 KGHDR and CDR2 SFDVKD. V lost 4 bases and J lost 6; bases outside the gene matches: 9. The CDR3 sequence is 16 residues long. The CDR3 DNA follows: TGTGCCACCAGTGACCGTAGCGGGGGATCCCCCAATGAGCAGTTCTTC. Encoded protein: CATSDRSGGSPNEQFF.

This clone was detected only once. V is TRBV14 and J is TRBJ1-3; possible D gene TRBD1, 5 bases. V gave up 3 bases and J gave up 2 bases, with 8 bases separating them. Germline values: CDR1 SGHDN, CDR2 FVKESK. This CDR3 has 14 residues. The DNA for the CDR3 is TGTGCCAGCAGCCATAGACAGCCTGGAAACACCATATATTTT. It yields the protein CASSHRQPGNTIYF.

On this clone itself: At one end, the junction sequence differs from germline, possibly due to a read error. The chain employs TRBV3-1 (or the pseudogene TRBV3-2) and TRBJ2-2; 10 bases match TRBD2. The CDR3 consists of 16 residues. Germline V gene data show CDR1 as LGHDT and CDR2 as YNNKEL (reference sequence). The CDR3 bases are TGTGCCAGCAACCAAGCTAGCGGGAGAGTCGCCGGGGAGCTGTTTTTT. Its protein is CASNQASGRVAGELFF.

The chain has TRBV5-6 and TRBJ2-5, with TRBD2 matching over 8 bases. V shed 3 bases and J 5 bases; nucleotides not matched to a gene: 9. The germline V gene encodes CDR1 SGHDT and CDR2 YYEEEE. The CDR3 runs 15 residues. CDR3 sequence (DNA): TGTGCCAGCAGCTCGGGACTAGTCATGGTGGAGACCCAGTACTTC. Its translation is CASSSGLVMVETQYF.

The chain couples TRBV7-2 to TRBJ1-1; D remains ambiguous. The CDR3 consists of 13 residues. V was clipped by 5 bases and J by 4 bases, with 11 bases between them. Germline-derived CDR1 and CDR2 are SGHTA and FQGNSA. CDR3 sequence: CASSQARSTEAFF. In DNA, the CDR3 is TGTGCCAGCAGCCAAGCAAGGAGCACTGAAGCTTTCTTT.

The gene calls are TRBV10-3 and TRBJ1-3; the D is unclear. V was cut by 6 bases and J by 4 bases, with 7 bases left in between. The CDR3 is 12 residues long. Per germline, CDR1 ENHRY and CDR2 SYGVKD. The CDR3 nucleotides read TGTGCCATCAGCGGTCGAGGAAACACCATATATTTT. It yields the protein CAISGRGNTIYF.

DNA for the CDR3: TGTGCCAGCAGCCAAGATCTTATATCCGGGAGCGAGCAGTACTTC. Translation gives CASSQDLISGSEQYF. The V gene is TRBV3-1 (or the pseudogene TRBV3-2), the J gene TRBJ2-7; a weak D match, TRBD2 (6 bases). The CDR3 length is 15 residues. Germline CDR1 is LGHDT and CDR2 is YNNKEL (reference sequence). Trimming took 0 bases from V and 6 from J, leaving 15 bases between them.

The chain links TRBV5-1 to TRBJ2-7; 7 nucleotides align to TRBD1. The germline CDR1 and CDR2 sequences are SGHRS and YFSETQ. The V and J ends lost 4 bases and 0 bases, in that order; junction bases with no gene match: 4. The length of the CDR3 is 14 residues. CDR3 region: CASSKQGDSYEQYF. DNA of the CDR3: TGCGCCAGCAGCAAGCAGGGGGACTCCTACGAGCAGTACTTC.

The chain has TRBV6-5 and TRBJ2-3, with D uncertain. The V gene's germline CDR1 is MNHEY and CDR2 SVGAGI. The V and J ends lost 11 bases and 2 bases respectively, with 11 bases between them. CDR3 length equals 12 residues. The CDR3 nucleotides are TGTGCCTCCTCGAGCTACACAGATACGCAGTATTTT. It is translated as CASSSYTDTQYF.

V gene TRBV30 combines with J gene TRBJ2-7; 7 bases fit TRBD2. The CDR3 runs 13 residues. The V gene's germline CDR1 is GTSNPN and CDR2 SVGIG (reference sequence). The V gene end was trimmed by 2 bases and the J gene end by 3 bases; junction bases not matched to a gene: 4. The CDR3 protein is CAWSPGGDYEQYF. In DNA form, the CDR3 reads TGTGCCTGGAGTCCGGGGGGTGACTACGAGCAGTACTTC.

This CDR3 is CAISESRTGGAEQYF. In nucleotides, the CDR3 is TGTGCCATCAGTGAGTCACGGACAGGGGGCGCCGAGCAGTACTTC. The V call is TRBV10-3, the J call TRBJ2-7; 11 bases map to TRBD1. V was pared by 0 bases and J by 6 bases, with 4 bases of the junction left unmatched. The CDR3 runs to 15 residues. Germline values: CDR1 ENHRY, CDR2 SYGVKD.

The chain uses TRBV19 and TRBJ1-2; perhaps TRBD1 as D (5 bases). The V gene lost 9 bases and the J gene lost 4 bases, with 15 bases spanning the gap. Germline CDR1 reads LNHDA; CDR2 reads SQIVND (reference sequence). The CDR3 is made up of 13 amino acids. The CDR3 DNA reads TGTGCCAGCCGTGGGGCGGGGTCCTATGGCTACACCTTC. This sequence encodes CASRGAGSYGYTF.

This rearrangement joins TRBV6-5 to TRBJ1-1, with 8 bases identical to TRBD1. CDR1 is MNHEY, CDR2 SVGAGI, per germline. Trimming at V came to 7 bases and at J to 0 bases, leaving 7 bases not matched to a gene. The CDR3 is 15 amino acids. CDR3 residues: CASITPGGMNTEAFF. In nucleotides, the CDR3 is TGTGCCAGCATCACACCAGGGGGCATGAACACTGAAGCTTTCTTT.

The chain joins TRBV5-1 to TRBJ2-3; D perhaps matches TRBD2 (5 bases). This CDR3 is 14 amino acids long. Germline loops: CDR1 SGHRS, CDR2 YFSETQ. V shed 7 bases and J shed 2 bases, with 14 bases lying between them. The CDR3, as DNA: TGCGCCAGCTCCAGCGGAGGCCTCACAGATACGCAGTATTTT. Its translation is CASSSGGLTDTQYF.

This rearrangement joins TRBV5-4 to TRBJ1-2; 7 bases align to TRBD1. The CDR3 totals 13 residues. The ends lost 3 bases at V and 5 bases at J; junction bases unmatched: 4. Per the germline V gene, CDR1 is SGHNT and CDR2 is YYREEE (reference sequence). The CDR3 DNA sequence: TGTGCCAGCAGCTCCCAGGGGGATTATGGCTACACCTTC. Translation gives CASSSQGDYGYTF. Full variable domain (remainder filled in from reference TRBV5-4 and TRBJ1-2): ETGVTQSPTHLIKTRGQQVTLRCSSQSGHNTVSWYQQALGQGPQFIFQYYREEENGRGNFPPRFSGLQFPNYSSELNVNALELDDSALYLCASSSQGDYGYTFGSGTRLTVV.

This chain links TRBV6-5 with TRBJ2-7, with 7 bases matching TRBD2. Germline V lookup: CDR1 MNHEY, CDR2 SVGAGI. J gave up 4 bases and V 4 bases, and 7 bases lay outside the gene matches. CDR3 length: 14 amino acids. The CDR3 nucleotides read TGTGCCAGCAGTTCGGCTAGCGGCGGTTACGAGCAGTACTTC. This encodes CASSSASGGYEQYF.

The V and J genes are TRBV5-4 and TRBJ2-7, with D perhaps TRBD1 (6 bases). The CDR3 consists of 11 residues. Germline values: CDR1 SGHNT, CDR2 YYREEE (reference sequence). The chain's CDR3 is CVGQGKGEQYF. The DNA of the CDR3 is TGTGTAGGGCAGGGGAAAGGCGAGCAGTACTTC.

This chain connects TRBV7-9 to TRBJ1-3; D is unresolved. Germline CDR1 SEHNR, CDR2 FQNEAQ (reference sequence). V was shortened by 5 bases and J by 1 base, with 9 bases between the two germline ends. The CDR3 covers 14 residues. This CDR3 reads CASSRDISGNTIYF. The DNA of the CDR3 is TGTGCCAGCAGCCGAGACATATCTGGAAACACCATATATTTT.

The V call is TRBV9, the J call TRBJ2-7; D unclear. In germline, CDR1 is SGDLS, CDR2 YYNGEE. V was cut by 4 bases and J by 4 bases, with 15 bases left in between. The CDR3 spans 14 residues. The CDR3, as DNA: TGTGCCAGCAGCCCCGTCGAGGCCCCATACGAGCAGTACTTC. Protein product: CASSPVEAPYEQYF.

The chain is built from TRBV21-1 and TRBJ2-7; the table's D call of TRBD2 was not tested on the DNA. TRBV21-1 is a listed pseudogene. This CDR3 spans 14 amino acids. CDR3 coding DNA: TGTGCCAGCAGCAAAACGGGGGGGGCCTACGAGCAGTACTTC. This translates into CASSKTGGAYEQYF.

The chain combines TRBV28 with TRBJ2-5; 12 bases line up with TRBD1. V lost 3 bases, J lost 0 bases, and 8 bases stayed unmatched. Germline V gene lookup returns CDR1 MDHEN and CDR2 SYDVKM. The CDR3 loop spans 18 amino acids. CDR3 DNA: TGTGCCAGCAGTTTGGGGACAGGGGGCGCGGGGTACCAAGAGACCCAGTACTTC. This sequence encodes CASSLGTGGAGYQETQYF.

The chain combines TRBV7-9 with TRBJ1-3; D is unclear. Germline V lookup: CDR1 SEHNR, CDR2 FQNEAQ (reference sequence). The CDR3 is 16 amino acids. V was cut by 1 base and J by 0 bases, with 10 bases left in between. This CDR3 reads CASSLVRGSSGNTIYF. The CDR3 DNA is TGTGCCAGCAGCTTAGTCCGGGGAAGCTCTGGAAACACCATATATTTT.